Listed below are T cell receptor beta chains from one sample, sequenced in a study of blood T cell repertoires in COVID-19. Libraries were prepared by immunoSEQ multiplex PCR; TCRdb keeps only in-frame clonotypes and omits some of them. The table shows fewer than 350,000 clones, with roughly 79% occurring only once. The sample consisted of peripheral blood. These receptors were taken from a woman aged 55-69 years with active or convalescent COVID-19. Both conserved end residues are part of each CDR3. The D gene is left open where the match is weak. Expanded clones get a size class; other rows say once, few or many, or leave the size out.

clone size,V gene,J gene,D gene,CDR3 DNA,CDR3 protein
few,TRBV2,TRBJ1-2,-,TGTGCCAGCAGTGGCTTGCTTCTAGAGGACTATGGCTACACCTTC,CASSGLLLEDYGYTF
-,TRBV24-1,TRBJ1-3,TRBD1,TGTGCCACCAGTGATTTGGGACAGGTGTTATCTGGAAACACCATATATTTT,CATSDLGQVLSGNTIYF
-,TRBV29-1,TRBJ1-5,TRBD1,TGCAGCGTCGGAGGGACAGGGGCTTCGGATAGCAATCAGCCCCAGCATTTT,CSVGGTGASDSNQPQHF
-,TRBV7-9,TRBJ1-2,TRBD1,TGTGCCAGCAGCTCCAAGAGGTCTAATTCCGGGACAGTCATCTATGGCTACACCTTC,CASSSKRSNSGTVIYGYTF
-,TRBV10-3,TRBJ1-4,TRBD1,TGTGCCATCAGTGACTACAGGGGGCGCGATGAAAAACTGTTTTTT,CAISDYRGRDEKLFF
few,TRBV7-9,TRBJ1-2,TRBD1,TGTGCCAGCAGCTTGGGGGACAGCACCCGGGTATGGTTCGGCTACACCTTC,CASSLGDSTRVWFGYTF
-,TRBV12-3/TRBV12-4,TRBJ2-1,TRBD2,TGTGCCAGCAGTATTGGGACTACCTATGAGCAGTTCTTC,CASSIGTTYEQFF
-,TRBV3-1/TRBV3-2,TRBJ2-7,-,TGTGCCAGCAGCCAAGATAGGACAGTCGAGCAGTACTTC,CASSQDRTVEQYF
-,TRBV11-3,TRBJ2-1,-,TGTGCCAGCAGCTTAGGAGGGCAGATAAATGAGCAGTTCTTC,CASSLGGQINEQFF
-,TRBV14,TRBJ2-3,TRBD1,TGTGCCAGCAGCCCAATGGGACAGCTTTTCACAGATACGCAGTATTTT,CASSPMGQLFTDTQYF
-,TRBV5-1,TRBJ2-1,-,TGCGCCAGCAGCTGGTATCCGGGACAAGGAGACAATGAGCAGTTCTTC,CASSWYPGQGDNEQFF
-,TRBV2,TRBJ1-3,-,TGTGCCAGCCCCTCAACAGGGACGGCCGGAAACACCATATATTTT,CASPSTGTAGNTIYF
-,TRBV6-5,TRBJ2-5,TRBD2,TGTGCCAGCAGGCTCGGGGGGGCCGGGGAGACCCAGTACTTC,CASRLGGAGETQYF
once,TRBV30,TRBJ1-5,-,TGTGCCTGGAGCCTAGCCGGTCAGCCCCAGCATTTT,CAWSLAGQPQHF
few,TRBV5-5,TRBJ1-1,-,TGTGCCAGCAGCGAGAGGCCCGGGAAGAACACTGAAGCTTTCTTT,CASSERPGKNTEAFF
-,TRBV7-2,TRBJ2-1,TRBD2,TGTGCCACCCTAGCGGTCTCCTACAATGAGCAGTTCTTC,CATLAVSYNEQFF
-,TRBV5-3,TRBJ1-2,-,TGTGCCAGAAGCTTGGAGTTGGCGGGGGTCTATGGCTACACCTTC,CARSLELAGVYGYTF
few,TRBV11-2,TRBJ1-5,-,TGTGCCAGCAGCTTAGCCGGGGAGCCCCAGCATTTT,CASSLAGEPQHF
-,TRBV7-8,TRBJ2-3,-,TGTGCCAGCAGCTTCCGGGGAGCAGATACGCAGTATTTT,CASSFRGADTQYF
-,TRBV18,TRBJ2-5,TRBD2,TGTGCCAGCTCCCCTCCGGGACTAGCGGGGCGGGCCCAGTACTTC,CASSPPGLAGRAQYF
-,TRBV6-2/TRBV6-3,TRBJ2-2,-,TGTGCCAGCAGTTACCCCGAGGGGAGGACCGGGGAGCTGTTTTTT,CASSYPEGRTGELFF
once,TRBV5-4,TRBJ1-1,TRBD1,TGTGCCAGCAGCTGGGGACAGTCAGAAGCTTTCTTT,CASSWGQSEAFF
-,TRBV9,TRBJ1-2,TRBD1,TGTGCCAGCAGCACGTGGACAGGAAACTATGGCTACACCTTC,CASSTWTGNYGYTF
-,TRBV2,TRBJ2-2,-,TGTGCCAGCAGCGGAACGAGGACAGCTAACACCGGGGAGCTGTTTTTT,CASSGTRTANTGELFF
once,TRBV29-1,TRBJ2-4,TRBD1,TGCAGCGCTGGGCAGGGGGTTTTAGCCAAAAACATTCAGTACTTC,CSAGQGVLAKNIQYF
-,TRBV7-3,TRBJ2-1,TRBD2,TGTGCCAGCAGCCTTACTAGCGGGGGGAACAATGAGCAGTTCTTC,CASSLTSGGNNEQFF
few,TRBV3-1/TRBV3-2,TRBJ2-7,-,TGTGCCAGCAGCCTCGGGACGGGTCTAGGAGGGGAGCAGTACTTC,CASSLGTGLGGEQYF
-,TRBV30,TRBJ1-4,-,TGTGCCTGGAGTGCCCGGGGGTCGGTTAGTGAAAAACTGTTTTTT,CAWSARGSVSEKLFF
-,TRBV14,TRBJ2-3,-,TGTGCCAGCAGCCAAGACTATTCAGATACGCAGTATTTT,CASSQDYSDTQYF